The subject of this entry is one T cell receptor (beta chain). Its cognate antigen is unknown. This specimen belongs to a study of T cells after yellow fever vaccination. General study points: Reappearance after the booster was observed for most primary-vaccination clones (96% CD4, approximately 90% CD8).

Deletions cut 3 bases from V and 4 bases from J, with 6 bases between. The V gene's germline CDR1 is SGHNT and CDR2 YYREEE (reference sequence). The CDR3 runs 12 residues. 5'RACE template switching produced TCR cDNA carrying a universal primer site and UMIs. TCRdb reanalysed the 5' RACE reads using MiXCR and keeps one entry per CDR3 protein. Of around 350,000 distinct CDR3 sequences in the sample, around 6.4% were seen once. The source of this sequence is a man aged 25-45 years who received the YFV17D yellow fever vaccine. The specimen comprised PBMCs, sampled 5 days after the yellow fever booster vaccination. The gene calls are TRBV5-4 and TRBJ2-3; D uncertain. Here the CDR3 reads CASSSDPDTQYF. The CDR3 nucleotides are TGTGCCAGCAGCTCGGATCCAGATACGCAGTATTTT.